These T cell receptor beta chains were read from a single sample in a study of T-cell reconstitution after alpha-beta-depleted transplantation in children. Each CDR3 protein gets one entry after TCRdb re-called the PCR reads with MiXCR. This sample yields roughly 610,000 distinct CDR3 sequences, of which about 10% are seen a single time; 4% to 5% belongs to the top ten. Specimen: PBMCs from the stem cell graft donor, collected from the stem cell graft. The receptors here all came from a human donor who donated a stem cell graft to a child with acute myeloid leukemia. CDR3s include the opening cysteine and the closing phenylalanine or tryptophan. A D gene is named only where the DNA matches it firmly. Expanded clones get a size class; other rows say once, few or many, or leave the size out.

.	TRBV20-1	TRBJ1-1	.	CSAREWMSEAFF	TGCAGTGCTAGAGAGTGGATGTCTGAAGCTTTCTTT
many	TRBV12-3/TRBV12-4	TRBJ1-6	.	CASTSGRFSSYNSPLHF	TGTGCCAGCACCTCGGGGAGGTTCAGCTCCTATAATTCACCCCTCCACTTT
many	TRBV25-1	TRBJ2-2	TRBD2	CASSLGGSPTGELFF	TGTGCCAGCAGCCTAGGCGGGAGCCCCACCGGGGAGCTGTTTTTT
.	TRBV20-1	TRBJ2-7	.	CSAQGIQGVYAQYF	TGCAGTGCTCAGGGTATACAGGGCGTCTACGCGCAGTACTTC
.	TRBV4-2	TRBJ1-2	TRBD1	CASSQGGTGGSGYTF	TGTGCCAGCAGCCAAGGGGGAACAGGGGGCTCTGGCTACACCTTC
.	TRBV20-1	TRBJ2-2	TRBD2	CSASNFLGSGRGFTSELFF	TGCAGTGCTTCGAATTTCCTTGGTAGCGGGAGGGGATTCACCTCCGAGCTGTTTTTT
.	TRBV11-2	TRBJ2-3	TRBD1	CASSTDRVSDTQYF	TGTGCCAGCAGCACAGACAGGGTCTCAGATACGCAGTATTTT
.	TRBV7-9	TRBJ1-1	.	CASSYPRSEAFF	TGTGCCAGCAGCTACCCTCGGTCTGAAGCTTTCTTT
many	TRBV29-1	TRBJ1-2	.	CSVEETIGWGGYTF	TGCAGCGTTGAAGAAACGATAGGCTGGGGCGGCTACACCTTC
.	TRBV30	TRBJ2-5	.	CAWSGAWKETQYF	TGTGCCTGGAGTGGGGCTTGGAAAGAGACCCAGTACTTC
many	TRBV4-3	TRBJ2-1	.	CASSQDWAGAYNEQFF	TGCGCCAGCAGCCAAGATTGGGCAGGGGCGTACAATGAGCAGTTCTTC
few	TRBV27	TRBJ2-5	.	CASSAAGQASRETQYF	TGTGCCAGCAGTGCCGCGGGGCAGGCATCAAGAGAGACCCAGTACTTC
few	TRBV6-5	TRBJ2-7	TRBD1	CASSYQGQGAGEQYF	TGTGCCAGCAGTTATCAAGGGCAGGGGGCGGGAGAGCAGTACTTC
.	TRBV6-5	TRBJ2-5	.	CASSHGRVEAETQYF	TGTGCCAGCAGTCACGGCAGGGTGGAGGCAGAGACCCAGTACTTC
.	TRBV6-2/TRBV6-3	TRBJ1-5	.	CASIPSRPGSNQPQHF	TGTGCCAGCATCCCCTCCCGTCCGGGGAGCAATCAGCCCCAGCATTTT
many	TRBV6-5	TRBJ2-1	TRBD2	CASSYSTPGLAGNNEQFF	TGTGCCAGCAGTTACTCTACCCCCGGACTAGCGGGAAACAATGAGCAGTTCTTC
many	TRBV7-2	TRBJ2-2	.	CASSLVTRERTGELFF	TGTGCCAGCAGCTTAGTTACGCGGGAAAGAACCGGGGAGCTGTTTTTT
many	TRBV7-9	TRBJ2-1	.	CASSLQGSNEQFF	TGTGCCAGCAGCCTACAGGGTTCCAATGAGCAGTTCTTC
many	TRBV28	TRBJ2-7	TRBD1	CASRPPRGIPSYEQYF	TGTGCCAGCAGGCCTCCCAGGGGGATCCCCTCCTACGAGCAGTACTTC
few	TRBV12-3/TRBV12-4	TRBJ2-7	TRBD2	CASSPPGLATYEQYF	TGTGCCAGCAGTCCTCCGGGACTAGCGACGTACGAGCAGTACTTC
.	TRBV7-2	TRBJ2-5	TRBD2	CASSREGGGQETQYF	TGTGCCAGCAGTCGGGAGGGCGGTGGCCAAGAGACCCAGTACTTC
.	TRBV30	TRBJ1-6	.	CAWVSTSNSPLHF	TGTGCCTGGGTCTCGACCTCTAATTCACCCCTCCACTTT
many	TRBV7-3	TRBJ2-1	.	CASSLWGNDEQFF	TGTGCCAGCAGCCTCTGGGGGAATGATGAGCAGTTCTTC
many	TRBV10-3	TRBJ2-1	TRBD1	CAISERQGAGNEQFF	TGTGCCATCAGTGAACGACAGGGGGCTGGTAATGAGCAGTTCTTC
many	TRBV7-9	TRBJ1-1	.	CASSPQGLTNTEAFF	TGTGCCAGCAGCCCACAGGGACTGACGAACACTGAAGCTTTCTTT
few	TRBV18	TRBJ2-5	.	CASSPLGNQETQYF	TGTGCCAGCTCACCATTAGGCAACCAAGAGACCCAGTACTTC
.	TRBV7-2	TRBJ2-7	.	CASSLLRGSYEF	TGTGCCAGCAGCCTTCTACGGGGTAGCTACGAGTTC
.	TRBV7-2	TRBJ2-2	.	CASRIQATGELFF	TGTGCCAGCAGAATCCAGGCCACCGGGGAGCTGTTTTTT
few	TRBV20-1	TRBJ1-5	.	CSARGDQPQHF	TGCAGTGCTAGAGGGGATCAGCCCCAGCATTTT
.	TRBV7-3	TRBJ1-2	.	CASSPTAGHLGYTF	TGTGCCAGCAGCCCGACAGCAGGCCACCTGGGCTACACCTTC
.	TRBV20-1	TRBJ1-2	.	CSAGGHGGGYTF	TGCAGTGCCGGGGGCCACGGGGGTGGCTACACCTTC
few	TRBV29-1	TRBJ2-3	.	CSVGRGSFTDTQYF	TGCAGCGTTGGAAGGGGGAGTTTCACAGATACGCAGTATTTT
.	TRBV7-6	TRBJ2-5	.	CASSLDRSEGETQYF	TGTGCCAGCAGCTTGGACAGAAGCGAAGGGGAGACCCAGTACTTC
few	TRBV24-1	TRBJ1-2	TRBD1	CATSDSGTGDGYTF	TGTGCCACCAGTGATTCCGGGACAGGGGATGGCTACACCTTC